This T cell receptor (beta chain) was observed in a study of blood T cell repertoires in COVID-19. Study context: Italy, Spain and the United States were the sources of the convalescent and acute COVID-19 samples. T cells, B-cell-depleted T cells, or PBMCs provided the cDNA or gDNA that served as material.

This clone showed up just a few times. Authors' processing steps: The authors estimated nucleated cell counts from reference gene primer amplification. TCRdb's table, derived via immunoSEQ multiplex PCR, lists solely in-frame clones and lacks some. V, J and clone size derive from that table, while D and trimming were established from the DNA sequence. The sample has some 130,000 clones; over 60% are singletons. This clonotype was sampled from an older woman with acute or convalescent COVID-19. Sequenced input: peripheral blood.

The CDR3 DNA reads as TGTGCCAGCAGCTCGAGAACAGGGGTAGGCTATGGCTACACCTTC. This translates into CASSSRTGVGYGYTF. The rearrangement links TRBV9 to TRBJ1-2; TRBD1 aligns across 7 bases. Trimming took 4 bases from V and 4 from J; bases not matched to a gene: 10. CDR3 length: 15 residues. CDR1 and CDR2 from the germline V gene are SGDLS and YYNGEE.